The entry below gives a single TCR beta chain sequence along with its context. Its specificity is unknown. A much more abundant neighbour one base away suggests this may be a read error. The entry originates in a study of tumor and adjacent non-tumor tissue in lung cancer. Study information: There were 12 adenocarcinoma, 2 squamous cell carcinoma and 1 small cell lung cancer cases. Study outcomes and limitations: In normal lung, the top 100 clones were significantly more dominant than in tumor. Significantly higher TCR diversity was found in tumor than normal lung.

The template was RNA from unsorted bulk tissue. This non-tumor lung sample came from over 3 cm beyond the tumor edge. The CDR3 runs 13 residues. Germline lookup yields CDR1 GTSNPN and CDR2 SVGIG (reference sequence). Three rounds of nested PCR, following a modified ARM-PCR protocol, produced the TCRbeta library. TCRdb re-called the multiplex PCR reads with MiXCR, one entry per CDR3 protein. The table lists 90,000 to 100,000 distinct CDR3 sequences, roughly 80% of them singletons. The genes are TRBV30 and TRBJ2-1, with D hard to call. Sequenced sample: distant non-tumor lung tissue. The receptor was derived from a man between 60 and 70 years old with small cell lung cancer. The CDR3 reads CAWSVRPPNEQLF. CDR3 sequence (DNA): TGTGCCTGGAGTGTAAGGCCACCCAATGAGCAGCTCTTC. The full variable domain, rest sourced from reference TRBV30 and TRBJ2-1, is SQTIHQWPATLVQPVGSPLSLECTVEGTSNPNLYWYRQAAGRGLQLLFYSVGIGQISSEVPQNLSASRPQDRQFILSSKKLLLSDSGFYLCAWSVRPPNEQLFGPGTRLTVL.